This T cell receptor (beta chain) was found in a study of shared clonotypes between healthy human individuals. The donors were all Caucasian adults (living in Nashville, Tennessee). CDR1 and CDR2 from the germline V gene are MDHEN and SYDVKM. This CDR3 is 13 amino acids long. V lost 7 bases, J lost 4 bases, and 13 bases lay in between. The protocol was immunoSEQ multiplex PCR, while the TCRdb copy is restricted to in-frame clones and leaves out a portion. Among about 680,000 clones, around 73% were seen once, and the ten largest hold around 2%. The origin of this receptor is a woman aged 25 to 39 in good health. Sequenced input: memory CD4+ T cells sorted from blood. Stated subset: CD45RA-negative fraction. The rearrangement links TRBV28 to TRBJ1-2, with D possibly TRBD1 on 5 matching bases. The CDR3 nucleotides read TGTGCCAGCACCCCGGGGGAGGCCTATGGCTACACCTTC. It translates to CASTPGEAYGYTF.